The 32 T cell receptor beta chains listed next were all sequenced from one sample in a study of beta chain features in type 1 diabetes. The study's findings and limits: There was a moderate but significant shortening of TCRB CDR3s in all four CD4+ subsets of Type 1 diabetes patients.

Isolated RNA was reverse transcribed in full, so expressed TCRB transcripts were sequenced. TCRdb's table, derived via immunoSEQ multiplex PCR, lists solely in-frame clones and lacks some. The data show 300,000 or so clones, with 13% seen just once and about 0.016% held by the top ten. Their cognate antigens are unknown. Sequenced material: naive CD4+ T cells from blood. The receptors were sampled from a woman aged 18-29 years with type 1 diabetes.

This clone was counted between two and nine times. This chain joins TRBV29-1 and TRBJ2-1; 9 bases fit TRBD2. The CDR3 loop spans 17 amino acids. Germline CDR1 reads SQVTM; CDR2 reads ANQGSEA. After removal of 6 bases from V and 0 bases from J, the junction contained 12 bases not matched to a gene. This CDR3 reads CSVSGGLAGSSYNEQFF. The CDR3 DNA is TGCAGCGTGTCGGGGGGCCTAGCGGGAAGCTCCTACAATGAGCAGTTCTTC.

The chain employs TRBV2 and TRBJ2-7; 10 bases align to TRBD1. CDR3 length: 13 residues. The V and J ends lost 6 bases and 2 bases, in that order; junction bases with no gene match: 1. From germline, CDR1 is SNHLY and CDR2 FYNNEI. Here the CDR3 reads CASRGQGPYEQYF. The CDR3 DNA sequence: TGTGCCAGCAGGGGACAGGGGCCCTACGAGCAGTACTTC.

V and J are TRBV18 and TRBJ2-7; TRBD2 might be the D (6 bases). CDR3 length equals 12 residues. Germline assignment: CDR1 KGHSH and CDR2 LQKENI. V gave up 5 bases and J gave up 5 bases, with 10 bases separating them. The CDR3 DNA reads TGTGCCAGCTCATCTAGCGTCCACGAGCAGTACGTC. Residues: CASSSSVHEQYV.

This clone was counted between two and nine times. J is TRBJ2-6 and V is TRBV6-5, with no clear D. With 4 bases removed from V and 0 bases from J, the gap between germline ends came to 7 bases. The CDR3 has 15 amino acids. The germline V gene encodes CDR1 MNHEY and CDR2 SVGAGI. The CDR3 DNA sequence: TGTGCCAGCAGTTTCCCAATCTCTGGGGCCAACGTCCTGACTTTC. It is translated as CASSFPISGANVLTF.

This sequence joins TRBV27 and TRBJ1-5, with D tentatively TRBD1 (5 bases). The germline CDR1 and CDR2 sequences are MNHEY and SMNVEV (reference sequence). The V gene lost 2 bases and the J gene lost 1 base, with 9 bases spanning the gap. The CDR3 runs 15 residues. This CDR3 is CASSLIGGSNQPQHF. Here the CDR3 DNA reads TGTGCCAGCAGTTTAATCGGGGGAAGCAATCAGCCCCAGCATTTT.

This clone was detected a few times. The chain combines TRBV28 with TRBJ1-1, with D possibly TRBD1 on 5 matching bases. The V end lost 2 bases, the J end lost 2 bases, and 9 bases lay between the germline ends. Germline CDR1 is MDHEN and CDR2 is SYDVKM. This CDR3 is built from 14 residues. This CDR3 is CASSLPQGNTEAFF. CDR3 DNA sequence: TGTGCCAGCAGTTTACCCCAGGGAAACACTGAAGCTTTCTTT. Supplemented by reference TRBV28 and TRBJ1-1, the full variable domain reads DVKVTQSSRYLVKRTGEKVFLECVQDMDHENMFWYRQDPGLGLRLIYFSYDVKMKEKGDIPEGYSVSREKKERFSLILESASTNQTSMYLCASSLPQGNTEAFFGQGTRLTVV.

This clone was detected only a few times. J is TRBJ1-1 and V is TRBV29-1; 8 bases align to TRBD1. CDR1 and CDR2 (germline): SQVTM, ANQGSEA. This CDR3 contains 15 residues. V gave up 3 bases and J gave up 1 base; unmatched junction bases: 7. Written as DNA, the CDR3 is TGCAGCGTTGACCGGACAGGGACGCGGAACACTGAAGCTTTCTTT. It yields the protein CSVDRTGTRNTEAFF.

This clone was seen a handful of times. The chain combines TRBV18 with TRBJ2-7; TRBD1 matches 8 bases. Unmatched junction bases numbered 2, after V lost 3 bases and J lost 4 bases. Per germline, CDR1 KGHSH and CDR2 LQKENI. The CDR3 has 13 residues. CDR3 loop: CASSPGTGYEQYV. The CDR3 DNA follows: TGTGCCAGCTCACCTGGGACAGGATACGAGCAGTACGTC.

This chain joins TRBV20-1 and TRBJ2-1; D gene ambiguous. Looked up from germline, CDR1 is DFQATT and CDR2 is SNEGSKA (reference sequence). The CDR3 sequence is 11 residues long. Trimming took off 8 bases at V and 8 bases at J, with 13 bases between the two ends. This chain's CDR3 is CSFSQSDEQFF. As DNA, the CDR3 is TGCAGTTTTAGCCAGAGCGATGAGCAGTTCTTC.

This sequence joins TRBV30 and TRBJ1-2, with D possibly being TRBD1 (5 bases). Between the trimmed V and J ends, which lost 2 bases and 5 bases, there was a span of 15 bases. The CDR3 length is 14 residues. Per germline, CDR1 GTSNPN and CDR2 SVGIG (reference sequence). The CDR3 here is CAWSRRQIPYGYTF. The CDR3, as DNA: TGTGCCTGGAGTAGACGACAGATTCCTTATGGCTACACCTTC.

The gene calls are TRBV2 and TRBJ2-5; tentative D call: TRBD2 (6 bases). The V end was cut by 2 bases, the J end by 5 bases, with 12 bases between. The CDR3 spans 14 residues. Germline CDR1 and CDR2: SNHLY and FYNNEI. In DNA form, the CDR3 reads TGTGCCAGCAGTGAAACTAGCATGCAGGAGACCCAGTACTTC. Residues: CASSETSMQETQYF.

In its sample, this clone was seen a few times. The chain is built from TRBV28 and TRBJ1-5; 8 positions agree with TRBD1. Germline assignment: CDR1 MDHEN and CDR2 SYDVKM. V was pared by 6 bases and J by 7 bases, with 8 bases of the junction left unmatched. The CDR3 consists of 14 residues. CDR3 region: CASRPTGGGQPQHF. The CDR3 nucleotides read TGTGCCAGCAGACCCACAGGGGGTGGACAGCCCCAGCATTTT.

This clone has just one count. This chain uses TRBV30 with TRBJ2-3, with 8 positions matching TRBD2. J gave up 3 bases and V 5 bases, and 10 bases lay outside the gene matches. Germline V gives CDR1 GTSNPN, CDR2 SVGIG (reference sequence). The CDR3 spans 15 residues. The CDR3 nucleotides are TGTGCCTGGGGGGGGGCGAGCGGGAGTACAGATACGCAGTATTTT. Amino acid sequence: CAWGGASGSTDTQYF.

This clone was observed a few times. The genes are TRBV5-1 and TRBJ2-3; 12 bases line up with TRBD2. Germline trimming cut 0 bases from V and 0 bases from J; bases unmatched to any gene: 5. The CDR3 runs 18 residues. Germline values: CDR1 SGHRS, CDR2 YFSETQ. In DNA form, the CDR3 reads TGCGCCAGCAGCTTGGAACTAGCGGGAGGCCCTAGCACAGATACGCAGTATTTT. Translated: CASSLELAGGPSTDTQYF.

A remark on this clone: Other nucleotide sequences in the sample specify the same CDR3. The J gene is TRBJ2-5, the V gene TRBV7-9; a possible D gene is TRBD2 (6 bases). This CDR3 is 15 amino acids long. V was clipped by 1 base and J by 2 bases, with 11 bases between them. Germline CDR1 SEHNR, CDR2 FQNEAQ (reference sequence). The DNA of the CDR3 is TGTGCCAGCAGCTTAGGACAAGGGACTCAAGAGACCCAGTACTTC. Translating gives CASSLGQGTQETQYF. The full variable domain, in which reference TRBV7-9 and TRBJ2-5 provide the parts outside the CDR3, is DTGVSQNPRHKITKRGQNVTFRCDPISEHNRLYWYRQTLGQGPEFLTYFQNEAQLEKSRLLSDRFSAERPKGSFSTLEIQRTEQGDSAMYLCASSLGQGTQETQYFGPGTRLLVL.

V and J are TRBV21-1 and TRBJ2-7; whether TRBD1, the table's D call, matches the DNA was not checked. TRBV21-1 is a recognized pseudogene. The CDR3 contains 14 residues. The CDR3 loop is CASNLTGGPYEQYF. The CDR3 DNA is TGTGCCAGCAACCTGACAGGTGGCCCCTACGAGCAGTACTTC.

J is TRBJ1-2 and V is TRBV23-1; 7 nucleotides agree with TRBD1. TRBV23-1 is noted as an ORF with a role that remains uncertain. V lost 8 bases and J lost 2; bases outside the gene matches: 5. CDR3 size: 13 residues. The CDR3 spells CASDTQGNYGYTF. As DNA, the CDR3 is TGCGCCAGCGACACACAGGGGAACTATGGCTACACCTTC.

The table lists this clone with a few counts. The rearrangement joins TRBV14 to TRBJ2-2; weak D call: TRBD1 (6 bases). CDR1 and CDR2 from the germline V gene are SGHDN and FVKESK. The CDR3 has 19 residues. Trimming took off 0 bases at V and 8 bases at J, with 25 bases between the two ends. CDR3 in DNA: TGTGCCAGCAGCCAAGATTTATTGACGCCCGGACAGCGCGGAGGGGAGCTGTTTTTT. Translation: CASSQDLLTPGQRGGELFF.

The chain carries TRBV18 and TRBJ1-2; TRBD1 matches at 8 bases. The CDR3 is made up of 15 amino acids. Per the germline V gene, CDR1 is KGHSH and CDR2 is LQKENI. Trimming cost V 3 bases and J 0 bases; bases outside gene matches: 3. The CDR3 loop reads CASSPDRETNYGYTF. For the CDR3, the DNA is TGTGCCAGCTCACCGGACAGGGAAACTAACTATGGCTACACCTTC.

CDR3 amino acids: CASLNRGHLYNEQFF. The CDR3 DNA sequence: TGTGCCAGCTTAAACAGGGGGCATCTTTACAATGAGCAGTTCTTC. The chain joins TRBV13 to TRBJ2-1; 9 bases fit TRBD1. Unmatched junction bases numbered 9, after V lost 8 bases and J lost 4 bases. Germline CDR1 PRHDT, CDR2 FYEKMQ (reference sequence). The CDR3 spans 15 residues.

This clone was counted between two and nine times. This chain links TRBV28 with TRBJ2-1; 13 bases fit TRBD2. Germline lookup yields CDR1 MDHEN and CDR2 SYDVKM. V was pared by 5 bases and J by 8 bases, with 6 bases of the junction left unmatched. The CDR3 runs 15 residues. CDR3 amino acids: CASSQLAGGLHEQFF. The DNA of the CDR3 is TGTGCCAGCAGTCAACTAGCGGGAGGGCTGCATGAGCAGTTCTTC.

This sequence joins TRBV2 and TRBJ1-2, with 7 bases aligning to TRBD1. J lost 4 bases, V lost 6 bases, and 11 bases had no gene match. This CDR3 spans 15 amino acids. Germline CDR1 reads SNHLY; CDR2 reads FYNNEI. CDR3 sequence: CASSAGQVPSYGYTF. CDR3 DNA sequence: TGTGCCAGCAGCGCCGGACAGGTTCCCTCCTATGGCTACACCTTC. Based on the CDR3 plus reference TRBV2 and TRBJ1-2, the full variable domain is EPEVTQTPSHQVTQMGQEVILRCVPISNHLYFYWYRQILGQKVEFLVSFYNNEISEKSEIFDDQFSVERPDGSNFTLKIRSTKLEDSAMYFCASSAGQVPSYGYTFGSGTRLTVV.

The chain combines TRBV28 with TRBJ2-7; possibly TRBD1 for D (5 bases). Germline assignment: CDR1 MDHEN and CDR2 SYDVKM. V was clipped by 4 bases and J by 4 bases, with 11 bases between them. The CDR3 consists of 13 residues. The CDR3 protein is CASSSRDSYEQYF. The CDR3, as DNA: TGTGCCAGCAGTTCCCGCGACAGTTACGAGCAGTACTTC.

The rearrangement links TRBV7-9 to TRBJ2-7; maybe TRBD2 (5 bases). Trimming cost V 2 bases and J 5 bases, with 10 bases left between them. The V gene's germline CDR1 is SEHNR and CDR2 FQNEAQ (reference sequence). The CDR3 sequence is 13 residues long. The CDR3: CASSLMSSNEQYV. In nucleotides, the CDR3 is TGTGCCAGCAGCTTAATGTCTAGCAACGAGCAGTACGTC.

The CDR3 sequence: CASSLSVGLAGRDTQYF. The CDR3 DNA follows: TGTGCCAGCAGCTTATCCGTGGGACTAGCGGGCAGGGATACGCAGTATTTT. The rearrangement links TRBV7-2 to TRBJ2-3; 12 bases align to TRBD2. The V and J ends lost 2 bases and 6 bases, in that order; junction bases with no gene match: 9. Germline V lookup: CDR1 SGHTA, CDR2 FQGNSA. CDR3 length equals 17 residues.

This clone appeared a few times. A junction end diverges from the germline sequence, so it may reflect a read error. This rearrangement joins TRBV25-1 to TRBJ1-2; D may be TRBD1 (5 bases). Per the germline V gene, CDR1 is MGHDK and CDR2 is SYGVNS. The CDR3 has 14 residues. CDR3 region: CASSEFTGAYSYTF. In DNA form, the CDR3 reads TGTGCCAGCAGTGAATTTACAGGAGCCTATAGCTACACCTTC.

The table lists this clone with a few counts. The gene calls are TRBV6-5 and TRBJ1-2; D is possibly TRBD1 (5 bases). The CDR3 spans 12 residues. V gave up 8 bases and J gave up 6 bases, with 13 bases separating them. In germline, CDR1 is MNHEY, CDR2 SVGAGI. The CDR3 nucleotides are TGTGCCAGCCGGAGGGGAATTGATGGCTACACCTTC. Translated: CASRRGIDGYTF.

J is TRBJ2-1 and V is TRBV7-9, with 15 nucleotides matching TRBD2. Trimming at V came to 5 bases and at J to 8 bases, leaving 10 bases not matched to a gene. The CDR3 has 17 amino acids. In germline, CDR1 is SEHNR, CDR2 FQNEAQ (reference sequence). The CDR3 coding sequence is TGTGCCAGCAGCCCAGGCGGGACTAGCGGGAGGTTGGATGAGCAGTTCTTC. Translation: CASSPGGTSGRLDEQFF.

There are a few counts of this clone. The V and J genes are TRBV7-2 and TRBJ2-3; maybe TRBD2 (6 bases). V lost 7 bases and J lost 3, with 14 bases in between. Germline values: CDR1 SGHTA, CDR2 FQGNSA. CDR3 length equals 14 residues. The CDR3 region has the DNA TGTGCCAGCAACCGAGGGGACTTAACAGATACGCAGTATTTT. Its translation: CASNRGDLTDTQYF.

This clone was detected only a few times. This chain connects TRBV30 to TRBJ2-1, with D possibly matching TRBD2 (5 bases). Germline V gives CDR1 GTSNPN, CDR2 SVGIG (reference sequence). CDR3 length equals 11 residues. The germline V and J ends were trimmed by 5 bases and 10 bases, with 12 bases remaining between them. DNA of the CDR3: TGTGCCTGGGCCGGGGAAACCGAGCAGTTCTTC. Amino acid sequence: CAWAGETEQFF.

This clone has just a few counts. V gene TRBV28 combines with J gene TRBJ2-7; 8 bases map to TRBD2. Germline V gene sequence: CDR1 MDHEN, CDR2 SYDVKM. This CDR3 has 15 residues. With 7 bases clipped from V and 2 bases from J, the junction kept 10 bases outside the gene matches. In DNA form, the CDR3 reads TGTGCCAGCACCACACCCCAGCGGGGGACCTACGAGCAGTACTTC. Translated, it gives CASTTPQRGTYEQYF.

This clone has only a few counts. The CDR3 sequence is CSVVRTAGHGYTF. The CDR3 bases are TGCAGCGTTGTTCGTACGGCAGGGCATGGCTACACCTTC. The chain combines TRBV29-1 with TRBJ1-2; D possibly corresponds to TRBD1 (5 bases). Trimming left V 4 bases short and J 6 bases short, with 15 bases between. This CDR3 has 13 amino acids. The germline CDR1 and CDR2 sequences are SQVTM and ANQGSEA.